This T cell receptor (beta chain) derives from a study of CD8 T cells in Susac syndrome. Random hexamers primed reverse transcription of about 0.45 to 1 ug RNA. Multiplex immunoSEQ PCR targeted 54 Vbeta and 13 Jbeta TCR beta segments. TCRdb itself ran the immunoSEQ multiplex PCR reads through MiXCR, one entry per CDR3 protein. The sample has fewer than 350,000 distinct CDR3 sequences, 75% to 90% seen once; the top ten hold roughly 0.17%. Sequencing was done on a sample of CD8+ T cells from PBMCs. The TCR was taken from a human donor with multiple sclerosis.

CDR3 sequence: CAIGGGNYNEQFF. In DNA, the CDR3 is TGTGCCATTGGGGGGGGCAACTACAATGAGCAGTTCTTC. V gene TRBV6-5 combines with J gene TRBJ2-1; a possible D gene is TRBD2 (7 bases). The CDR3 runs 13 residues. Deletions cut 10 bases from V and 3 bases from J, with 13 bases between. Germline CDR1 reads MNHEY; CDR2 reads SVGAGI.